This T cell receptor beta chain was documented in a study of OX40 agonist ivuxolimab in advanced cancers. About the research overall: Hepatocellular carcinoma, melanoma, renal cell or head and neck cancer was diagnosed in the dose-escalation patients. Study findings and constraints: CD8+ T cells showed, on average, more clonal expansion than CD4+ cells. The CD4+ and CD8+ T cells in the blood had expanded clonally by week 6 at 0.1 to 3.0 mg/kg.

This CDR3 comprises 11 residues. V lost 5 bases and J lost 9, with 8 bases in between. Germline CDR1 and CDR2: MNHEY and SVGAGI. The table came from immunoSEQ multiplex PCR; TCRdb's copy has only in-frame clones and leaves some out. The top ten clones hold approximately 2.1% of a sample with some 75,000 clones, approximately 84% of them seen once. This clone was detected once. Its antigen is unidentified. This sequence originates from an adult with an advanced solid tumor such as melanoma, head and neck, liver or kidney cancer. V gene TRBV6-5 combines with J gene TRBJ1-5; unclear D gene. Source: CD4+ or CD8+ T cells sorted from blood, taken in a trial of the OX40 agonist ivuxolimab. Written as DNA, the CDR3 is TGTGCCAGCAGTCCATCCGGGCCCCAGCATTTT. Residues: CASSPSGPQHF.